Presented here are 13 T cell receptor beta chains from one specimen sequenced in a study of T cell changes during pregnancy in multiple sclerosis. The protocol was immunoSEQ multiplex PCR, while the TCRdb copy is restricted to in-frame clones and leaves out a portion. The profile covers 15,000 or so clones, with less than 90% appearing a single time and about 18% taken by the ten largest. The sequencing here drew on CD8+ T cells from peripheral blood mononuclear cells, taken in the third trimester of pregnancy. These receptors were taken from a female donor in good health, enrolled as a control in a pregnancy study.

This sequence joins TRBV27 and TRBJ2-1, with 9 bases matching TRBD2. Losses at the gene ends were 6 bases for V and 12 bases for J; bases not matched to a gene: 21. Per the germline V gene, CDR1 is MNHEY and CDR2 is SMNVEV (reference sequence). This CDR3 has 17 residues. For the CDR3, the DNA is TGTGCCAGCAGAGAGTGGGAAGGGGAAGCTAGCGGGGTCGGGCAGTTCTTC. Protein: CASREWEGEASGVGQFF.

The sample holds one count of this clone. V usage is TRBV11-2 and J usage is TRBJ2-4; 7 nucleotides line up with TRBD1. Germline assignment: CDR1 SGHAT and CDR2 FQNNGV. V was clipped by 8 bases and J by 3 bases; unmatched bases: 4. The CDR3 totals 13 residues. Here the CDR3 reads CASGDRHKNIQYF. The CDR3 coding sequence is TGTGCCAGCGGGGACAGACACAAAAACATTCAGTACTTC.

The gene calls are TRBV5-8 and TRBJ2-1; D is uncertain. CDR3 length: 13 residues. Germline values: CDR1 SGHTS, CDR2 YDEGEE. V gave up 4 bases and J gave up 4 bases, with 9 bases separating them. The CDR3 region is CASSPHGYNEQFF. Written as DNA, the CDR3 is TGTGCCAGCAGCCCCCACGGTTACAATGAGCAGTTCTTC.

The rearrangement joins TRBV30 to TRBJ1-2; D possibly corresponds to TRBD1 (5 bases). V was pared by 7 bases and J by 2 bases, with 26 bases between. Looked up from germline, CDR1 is GTSNPN and CDR2 is SVGIG (reference sequence). This CDR3 contains 17 residues. CDR3: CAFGAGDNPLLNYGYTF. CDR3 DNA sequence: TGTGCCTTCGGGGCGGGAGACAACCCCCTATTAAACTATGGCTACACCTTC.

V is TRBV5-5 and J is TRBJ2-7, with TRBD1 as a possible D gene (5 bases). This CDR3 has 16 amino acids. Trimming took 3 bases from V and 4 from J, leaving 20 bases between them. From germline, CDR1 is SGHKS and CDR2 YYEKEE (reference sequence). The CDR3, as DNA: TGTGCCAGCAGCTCTCCTGGGGCCCAGGCCCCTTACGAGCAGTACTTC. This translates into CASSSPGAQAPYEQYF.

V usage is TRBV30 and J usage is TRBJ1-5, with unresolved D. The CDR3 loop spans 14 amino acids. Trimming shortened V by 2 bases and J by 0 bases, and 8 bases separated the two germline ends. CDR1 and CDR2 from the germline V gene are GTSNPN and SVGIG (reference sequence). The CDR3 spells CAWSLPGSNQPQHF. CDR3 bases: TGTGCCTGGAGTCTACCCGGTAGCAATCAGCCCCAGCATTTT.

V is TRBV27 and J is TRBJ2-1; D ambiguous. Looked up from germline, CDR1 is MNHEY and CDR2 is SMNVEV (reference sequence). CDR3 length: 11 amino acids. With 3 bases removed from V and 8 bases from J, the gap between germline ends came to 5 bases. This chain's CDR3 is CASSFGYEQFF. The CDR3 nucleotides are TGTGCCAGCAGTTTCGGGTATGAGCAGTTCTTC.

The chain has TRBV7-9 and TRBJ2-7; D remains unclear. This CDR3 is 12 amino acids long. Trimming pared 1 base from V and 5 bases from J, leaving 6 bases between. Per the germline V gene, CDR1 is SEHNR and CDR2 is FQNEAQ (reference sequence). The CDR3 coding sequence is TGTGCCAGCAGCTTAGGCGGTGACGAGCAGTACTTC. Translating gives CASSLGGDEQYF.

The V call is TRBV29-1, the J call TRBJ2-1; 11 bases fit TRBD1. The V gene's germline CDR1 is SQVTM and CDR2 ANQGSEA. There are 16 residues in the CDR3. V shed 6 bases, J shed 4 bases, and the junction held 11 bases outside the gene matches. The CDR3 loop is CSVVIQDRGHYNEQFF. The CDR3 coding sequence is TGCAGCGTCGTAATCCAGGACAGGGGGCATTACAATGAGCAGTTCTTC.

This clone was recorded only once. The gene calls are TRBV13 and TRBJ2-1, with 7 bases identical to TRBD2. V shed 6 bases, J shed 8 bases, and the junction held 10 bases outside the gene matches. CDR3 length: 14 residues. Per germline, CDR1 PRHDT and CDR2 FYEKMQ (reference sequence). This CDR3 is CASRLAWREHEQFF. CDR3 DNA sequence: TGTGCCAGCAGGCTTGCTTGGCGGGAGCATGAGCAGTTCTTC.

This clone was found a few times. This chain joins TRBV27 and TRBJ1-2; 9 bases agree with TRBD1. This CDR3 comprises 12 residues. Looked up from germline, CDR1 is MNHEY and CDR2 is SMNVEV (reference sequence). Trimming took 6 bases from V and 5 from J; bases not matched to a gene: 1. The CDR3 is CASRGQGYGYTF. In DNA form, the CDR3 reads TGTGCCAGCAGGGGACAGGGTTATGGCTACACCTTC.

The chain is built from TRBV5-6 and TRBJ2-7; D gene ambiguous. Trimming removed 0 bases from V and 6 bases from J, with 4 bases in between. The germline CDR1 and CDR2 sequences are SGHDT and YYEEEE. The CDR3 extends over 11 amino acids. The CDR3 sequence is CASSLGAEQYF. CDR3 sequence (DNA): TGTGCCAGCAGCTTGGGCGCCGAGCAGTACTTC.

CDR3 region: CASSQGQGWETQYF. CDR3 nucleotide sequence: TGTGCCAGCAGCCAAGGGCAGGGATGGGAGACCCAGTACTTC. This sequence joins TRBV25-1 and TRBJ2-5; D is perhaps TRBD1 (5 bases). Looked up from germline, CDR1 is MGHDK and CDR2 is SYGVNS. The CDR3 loop spans 14 amino acids. V dropped 6 bases and J dropped 5 bases, with 16 bases sitting between them.